Listed here is a single TCR beta chain. This clonotype was seen at least ten times. Which antigen it targets is not known. Nothing much larger sits one base from this clone, and base qualities are not available. For repertoire sequencing, the TCR beta CDR3 regions were amplified from RNA transcripts. HTBI primers and the Qiagen OneStep RT-PCR kit were used in a first-round RT-PCR, which was followed by a second-round multiplex PCR, size selection and purification. Libraries were sequenced on an Illumina HiSeq2000 using paired-end 100 bp reads. In the authors' own workflow: SOAPnuke was used for read processing, and reads with adapters, uncalled bases, a mean Phred below 15, or no exact constant-primer or identifier match were discarded. COPE v1.2.5 was used to merge the high-quality paired reads. Each unique nucleotide sequence was treated as a clonotype, and MiTCR v1.1 was used to align the clonotypes to the IMGT TRB V, D and J references. The analysis was limited to V-J combinations with a frequency above 0.0001, which together covered more than 98% of repertoires. For each V-J combination, a TCR clonal expansion and chaos score was defined as F50 clonal expansion divided by the chaos observed in the TCRdist matrix. Features were reduced by Welch's t-statistics and random forest to approximately 12 V-J combinations, which fed a naive Bayes classifier. The Morisita-Horn index was used to measure how similar the thyroid and blood repertoires were. TCRdb ran its own pipeline on the public reads, namely fastp trimming at Q25 and MiXCR clone calling, and kept in-frame beta chains. Merged by CDR3 protein, the rows form single entries marked with the most common genes and DNA. What appears here as the V and J calls and clone size reflects TCRdb's work, not the paper's. The sample records 740,000 or so distinct CDR3 sequences, roughly two fifths of which are singletons. Around 40% of the sample is held by the ten biggest clonotypes.

The sample is drawn from a study of Graves' ophthalmopathy and Graves' hyperthyroidism (dated by TCRdb to 2017 to 2018). As for the study more broadly: Peripheral blood samples were taken at the time of initial diagnosis, before any treatment was given. To tell Graves' ophthalmopathy apart from Graves' hyperthyroidism, and to predict which patients would progress to ophthalmopathy, the study relied on TCR beta repertoire signatures. In total, over 130 blood samples were TCR-sequenced: around 42 ophthalmopathy, approximately 75 hyperthyroidism and some 17 hyperthyroidism-to-ophthalmopathy patients. To explore V-J signatures that separate ophthalmopathy from hyperthyroidism, a discovery set of fewer than 110 patients was enrolled, consisting of under 50 with ophthalmopathy and roughly 60 with stable hyperthyroidism. An independent validation cohort comprised roughly 20 hyperthyroidism patients and some 16 patients who later progressed from hyperthyroidism to ophthalmopathy. In five to seven hyperthyroidism patients, the T-cell repertoire of thyroid tissue was compared with the T-cell repertoire of blood. Once sampling was done, hyperthyroidism patients were given methimazole at a starting dose of 30 mg daily, while ophthalmopathy patients were given high-dose intravenous methylprednisolone.

The ophthalmopathy patients had moderately to severely active disease, with a Clinical Activity Score of 3 or higher, a NOSPECS grade of 4 or higher, and a disease duration of less than 3 months. Anyone with other autoimmune diseases, uncontrolled infections, pregnancy or lactation was excluded from the study. Diagnosis was based on clinical symptoms, serum thyroxine, TRAb, thyroid ultrasound and orbital computed tomography. Using Ficoll-Paque density gradient centrifugation, PBMCs were isolated from approximately 11 ml of fresh peripheral blood. Total RNA was extracted with Trizol reagent and quality-checked on an Agilent 2100 Bioanalyzer. Taken from the germline V gene (reference sequence), the CDR1 and CDR2 loops are SEHNR and FQNEAQ. Compared with germline, V lacks 6 bases and J lacks 0 bases; bases without a gene match: 6. Reading from cysteine to phenylalanine, the CDR3 counts 15 amino acids. CDR3 DNA is the only sequence kept; it has 45 bases, read in frame from the first base.

On the study overall, not on this receptor specifically: No statistical method was used to set the sample size in advance, and the investigators knew which group each participant was assigned to. In validation, the model predicted ophthalmopathy progression with 55% to 71% sensitivity and roughly 72% specificity; around twelve predicted patients were CT-confirmed with GO in a median of about 7.1 months. Ophthalmopathy was separated from stable hyperthyroidism by the 13-signature model with about 90% sensitivity and less than 82% specificity in cross-validation and with 80%/75% in the test set. Most expanded thyroid clonotypes with frequency above 0.001 were also detected in blood, suggesting blood repertoires may reflect the thyroid immune response.

Sequenced input: peripheral blood. Here the chain combines TRBV7-9 and TRBJ1-2; 8 central bases correspond to TRBD1. The origin of this receptor is an adult man with Graves' ophthalmopathy. CDR3 protein: CASRGQGGPNYGYTF. Read as DNA, the sequence is TGTGCCAGCAGAGGACAGGGAGGGCCTAACTATGGCTACACCTTC.